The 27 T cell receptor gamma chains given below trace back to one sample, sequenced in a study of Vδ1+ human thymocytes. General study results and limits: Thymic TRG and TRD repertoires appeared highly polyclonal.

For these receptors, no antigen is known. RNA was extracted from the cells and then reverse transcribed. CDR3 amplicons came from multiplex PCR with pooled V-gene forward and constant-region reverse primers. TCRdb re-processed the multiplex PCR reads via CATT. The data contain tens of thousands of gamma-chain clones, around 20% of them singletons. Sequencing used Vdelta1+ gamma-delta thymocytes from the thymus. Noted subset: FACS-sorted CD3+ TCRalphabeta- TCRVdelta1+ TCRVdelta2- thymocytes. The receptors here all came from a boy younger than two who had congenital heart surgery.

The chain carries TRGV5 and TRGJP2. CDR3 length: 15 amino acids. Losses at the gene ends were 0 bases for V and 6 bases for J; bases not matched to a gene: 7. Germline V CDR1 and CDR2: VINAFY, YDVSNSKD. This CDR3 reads CATWDRYEGDWIKTF. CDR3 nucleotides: TGTGCCACCTGGGACAGGTATGAAGGTGATTGGATCAAGACGTTT.

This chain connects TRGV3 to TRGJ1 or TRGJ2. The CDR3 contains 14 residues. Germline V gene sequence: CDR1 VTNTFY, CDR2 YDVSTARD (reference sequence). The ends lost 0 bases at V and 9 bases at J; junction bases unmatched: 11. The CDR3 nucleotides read TGTGCCACCTGGGACAGGCTTCCACGGGGTAAGAAACTCTTT. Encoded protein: CATWDRLPRGKKLF.

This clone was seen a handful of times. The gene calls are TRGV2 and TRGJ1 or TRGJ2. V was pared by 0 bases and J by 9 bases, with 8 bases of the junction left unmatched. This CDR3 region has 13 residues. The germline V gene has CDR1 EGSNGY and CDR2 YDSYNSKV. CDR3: CATWDGHWGKKLF. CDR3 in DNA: TGTGCCACCTGGGACGGGCACTGGGGTAAGAAACTCTTT.

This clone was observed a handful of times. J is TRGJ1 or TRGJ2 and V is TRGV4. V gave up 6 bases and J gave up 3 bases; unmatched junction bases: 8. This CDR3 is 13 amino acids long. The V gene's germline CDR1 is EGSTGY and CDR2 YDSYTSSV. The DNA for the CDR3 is TGTGCCACCTGGTCCCCAGGTTATTATAAGAAACTCTTT. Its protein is CATWSPGYYKKLF.

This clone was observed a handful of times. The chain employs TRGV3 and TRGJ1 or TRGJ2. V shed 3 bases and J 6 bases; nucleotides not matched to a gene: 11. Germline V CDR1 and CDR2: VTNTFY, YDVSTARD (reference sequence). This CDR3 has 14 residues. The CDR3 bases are TGTGCCACCTGGGACCTAGGCCTAGGTTATAAGAAACTCTTT. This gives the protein CATWDLGLGYKKLF.

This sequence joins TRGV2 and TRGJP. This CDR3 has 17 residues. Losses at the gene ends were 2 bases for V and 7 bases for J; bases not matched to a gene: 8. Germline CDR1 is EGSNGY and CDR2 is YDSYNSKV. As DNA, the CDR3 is TGTGCCACCTGGGACGCCACAGGGGAGTTGGGCAAAAAAATCAAGGTATTT. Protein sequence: CATWDATGELGKKIKVF.

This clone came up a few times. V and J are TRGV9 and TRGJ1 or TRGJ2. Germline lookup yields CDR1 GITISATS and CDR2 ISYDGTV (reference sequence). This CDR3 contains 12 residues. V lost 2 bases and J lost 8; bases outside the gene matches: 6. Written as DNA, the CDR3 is TGTGCCTTGTGGGAGGAACCCCATAAGAAACTCTTT. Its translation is CALWEEPHKKLF.

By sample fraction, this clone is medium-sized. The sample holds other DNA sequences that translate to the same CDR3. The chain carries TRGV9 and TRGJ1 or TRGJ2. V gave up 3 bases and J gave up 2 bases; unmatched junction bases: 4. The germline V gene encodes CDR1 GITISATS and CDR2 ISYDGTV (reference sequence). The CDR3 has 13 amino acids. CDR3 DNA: TGTGCCTTGTGGGAGCCAGATTATTATAAGAAACTCTTT. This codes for CALWEPDYYKKLF.

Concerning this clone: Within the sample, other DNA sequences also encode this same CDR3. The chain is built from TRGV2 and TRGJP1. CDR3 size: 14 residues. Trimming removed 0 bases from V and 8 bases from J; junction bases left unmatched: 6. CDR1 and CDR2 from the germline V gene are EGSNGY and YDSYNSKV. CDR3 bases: TGTGCCACCTGGGACGGGCCGTCCGGTTGGTTCAAGATATTT. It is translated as CATWDGPSGWFKIF.

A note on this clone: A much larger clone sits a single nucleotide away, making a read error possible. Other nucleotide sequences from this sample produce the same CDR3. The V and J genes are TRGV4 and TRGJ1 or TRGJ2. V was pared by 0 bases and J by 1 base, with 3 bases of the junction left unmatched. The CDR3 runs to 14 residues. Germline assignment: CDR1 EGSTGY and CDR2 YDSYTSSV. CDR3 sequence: CATWDGRNYYKKLF. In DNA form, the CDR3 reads TGTGCCACCTGGGATGGGCGCAATTATTATAAGAAACTCTTT.

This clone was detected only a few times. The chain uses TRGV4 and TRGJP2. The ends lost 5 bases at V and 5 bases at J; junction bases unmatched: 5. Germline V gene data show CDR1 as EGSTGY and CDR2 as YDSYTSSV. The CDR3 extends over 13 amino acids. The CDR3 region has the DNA TGTGCCACCTGGGTCCCGAGTGATTGGATCAAGACGTTT. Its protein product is CATWVPSDWIKTF.

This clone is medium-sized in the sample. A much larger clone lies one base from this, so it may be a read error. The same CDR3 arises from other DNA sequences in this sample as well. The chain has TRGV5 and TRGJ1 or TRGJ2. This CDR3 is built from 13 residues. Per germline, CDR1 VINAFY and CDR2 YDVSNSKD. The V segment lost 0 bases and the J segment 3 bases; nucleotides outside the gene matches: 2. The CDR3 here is CATWDRTYYKKLF. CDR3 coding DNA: TGTGCCACCTGGGACAGGACTTATTATAAGAAACTCTTT.

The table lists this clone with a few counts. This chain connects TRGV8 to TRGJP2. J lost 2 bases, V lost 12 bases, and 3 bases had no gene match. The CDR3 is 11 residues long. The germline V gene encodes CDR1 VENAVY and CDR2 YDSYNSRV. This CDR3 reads CAPSSDWIKTF. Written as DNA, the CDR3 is TGTGCCCCAAGTAGTGATTGGATCAAGACGTTT.

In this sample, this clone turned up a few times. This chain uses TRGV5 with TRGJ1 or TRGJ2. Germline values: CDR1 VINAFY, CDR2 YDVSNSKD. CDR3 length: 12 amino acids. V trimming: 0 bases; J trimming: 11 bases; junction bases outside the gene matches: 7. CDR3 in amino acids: CATWDRRGEKLF. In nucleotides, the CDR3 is TGTGCCACCTGGGACAGGCGAGGCGAGAAACTCTTT.

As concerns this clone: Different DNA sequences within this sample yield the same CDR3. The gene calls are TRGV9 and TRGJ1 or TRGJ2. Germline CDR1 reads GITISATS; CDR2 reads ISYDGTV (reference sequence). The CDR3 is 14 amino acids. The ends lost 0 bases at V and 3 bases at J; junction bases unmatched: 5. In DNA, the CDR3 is TGTGCCTTGTGGGAGGTGCAAATTTATTATAAGAAACTCTTT. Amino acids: CALWEVQIYYKKLF.

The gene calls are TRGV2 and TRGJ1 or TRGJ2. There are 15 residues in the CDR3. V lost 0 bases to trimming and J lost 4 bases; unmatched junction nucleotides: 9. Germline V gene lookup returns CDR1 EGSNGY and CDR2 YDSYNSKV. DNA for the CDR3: TGTGCCACCTGGGACGGGCCGGGGACCTATTATAAGAAACTCTTT. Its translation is CATWDGPGTYYKKLF.

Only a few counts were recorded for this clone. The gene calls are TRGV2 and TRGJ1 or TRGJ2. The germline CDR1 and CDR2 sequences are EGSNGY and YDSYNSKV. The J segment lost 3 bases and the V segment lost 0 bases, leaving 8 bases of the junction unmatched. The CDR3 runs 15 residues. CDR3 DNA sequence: TGTGCCACCTGGGACGGGCGCGGTATTTATTATAAGAAACTCTTT. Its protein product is CATWDGRGIYYKKLF.

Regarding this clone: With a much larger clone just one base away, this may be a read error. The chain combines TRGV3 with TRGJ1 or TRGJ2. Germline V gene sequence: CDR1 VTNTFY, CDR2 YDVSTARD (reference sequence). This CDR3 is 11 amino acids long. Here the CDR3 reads CATWDGYKKLF. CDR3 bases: TGTGCCACCTGGGACGGGTATAAGAAGCTCTTT.

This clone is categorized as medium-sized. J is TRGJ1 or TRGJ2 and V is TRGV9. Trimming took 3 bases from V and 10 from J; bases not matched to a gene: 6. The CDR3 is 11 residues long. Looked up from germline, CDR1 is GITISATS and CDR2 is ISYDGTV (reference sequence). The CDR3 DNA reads TGTGCCTTGTGGGAGCCCCGAAAGAAACTCTTT. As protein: CALWEPRKKLF.

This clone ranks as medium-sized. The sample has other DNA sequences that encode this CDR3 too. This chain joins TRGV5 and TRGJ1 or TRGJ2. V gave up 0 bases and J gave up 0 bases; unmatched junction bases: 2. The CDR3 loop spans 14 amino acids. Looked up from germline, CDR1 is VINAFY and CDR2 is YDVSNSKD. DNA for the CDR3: TGTGCCACCTGGGACAGGCAGAATTATTATAAGAAACTCTTT. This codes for CATWDRQNYYKKLF.

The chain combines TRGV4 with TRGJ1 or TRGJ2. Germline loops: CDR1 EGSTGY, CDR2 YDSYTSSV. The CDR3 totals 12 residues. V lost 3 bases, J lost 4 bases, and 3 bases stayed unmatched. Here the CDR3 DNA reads TGTGCCACCTGGGATCTCTATTATAAGAAACTCTTT. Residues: CATWDLYYKKLF.

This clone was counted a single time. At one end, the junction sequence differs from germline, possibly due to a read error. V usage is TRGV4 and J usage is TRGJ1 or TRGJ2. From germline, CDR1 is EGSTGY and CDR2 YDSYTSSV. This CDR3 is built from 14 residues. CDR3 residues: CATWDPLNYYNKLF. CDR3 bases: TGTGCCACCTGGGATCCCTTGAATTATTATAATAAACTCTTT.

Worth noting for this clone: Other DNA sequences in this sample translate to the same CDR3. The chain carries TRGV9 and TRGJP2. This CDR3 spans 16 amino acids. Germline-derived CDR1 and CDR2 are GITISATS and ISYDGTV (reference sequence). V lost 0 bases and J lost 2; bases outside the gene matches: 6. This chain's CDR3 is CALWEVQGSSDWIKTF. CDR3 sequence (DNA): TGTGCCTTGTGGGAGGTGCAGGGGAGTAGTGATTGGATCAAGACGTTT.

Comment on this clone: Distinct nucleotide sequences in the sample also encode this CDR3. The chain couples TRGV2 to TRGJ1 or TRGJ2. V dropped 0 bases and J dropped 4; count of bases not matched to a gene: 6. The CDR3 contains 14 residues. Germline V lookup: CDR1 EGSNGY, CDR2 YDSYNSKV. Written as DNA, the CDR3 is TGTGCCACCTGGGACGGGCCTCAATATTATAAGAAACTCTTT. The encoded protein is CATWDGPQYYKKLF.

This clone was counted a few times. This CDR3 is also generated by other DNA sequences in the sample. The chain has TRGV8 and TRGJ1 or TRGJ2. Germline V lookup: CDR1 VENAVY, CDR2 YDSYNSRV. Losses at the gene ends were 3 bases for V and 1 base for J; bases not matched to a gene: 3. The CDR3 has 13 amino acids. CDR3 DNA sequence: TGTGCCACCTGGGATTTAAATTATTATAAGAAACTCTTT. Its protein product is CATWDLNYYKKLF.

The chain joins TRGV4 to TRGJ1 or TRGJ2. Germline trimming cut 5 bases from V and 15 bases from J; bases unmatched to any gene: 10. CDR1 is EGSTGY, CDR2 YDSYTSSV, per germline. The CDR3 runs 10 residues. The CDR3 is CATWVGCGLF. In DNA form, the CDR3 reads TGTGCCACCTGGGTCGGGTGTGGACTCTTT.

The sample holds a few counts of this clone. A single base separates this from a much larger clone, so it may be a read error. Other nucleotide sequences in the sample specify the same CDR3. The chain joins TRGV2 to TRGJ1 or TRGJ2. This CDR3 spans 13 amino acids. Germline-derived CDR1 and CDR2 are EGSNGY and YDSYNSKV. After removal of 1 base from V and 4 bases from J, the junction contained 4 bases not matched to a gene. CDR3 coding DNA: TGTGCCACCTGGGACGGCCCCTATTATAAGAAACTCTTT. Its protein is CATWDGPYYKKLF.